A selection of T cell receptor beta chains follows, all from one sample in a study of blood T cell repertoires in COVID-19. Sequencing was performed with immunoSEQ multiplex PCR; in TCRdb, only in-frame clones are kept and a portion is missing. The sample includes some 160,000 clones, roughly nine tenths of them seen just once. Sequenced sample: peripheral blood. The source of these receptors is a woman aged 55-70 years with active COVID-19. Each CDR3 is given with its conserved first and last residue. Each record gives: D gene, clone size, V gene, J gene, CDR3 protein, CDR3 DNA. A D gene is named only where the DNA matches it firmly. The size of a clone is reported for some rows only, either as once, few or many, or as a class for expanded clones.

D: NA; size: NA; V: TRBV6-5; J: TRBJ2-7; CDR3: CASAPGLSSYEQYF; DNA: TGTGCCAGCGCCCCAGGCCTGAGCTCCTACGAGCAGTACTTC
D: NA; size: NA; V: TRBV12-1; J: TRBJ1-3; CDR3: CASSFSYGAAGVGGNTIYF; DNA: TGTGCCAGCAGCTTTTCATATGGGGCGGCGGGGGTTGGTGGAAACACCATATATTTT
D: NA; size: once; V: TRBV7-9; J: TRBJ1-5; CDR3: CASSLDRTGRNQPQHF; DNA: TGTGCCAGCAGCTTAGATCGGACGGGGAGGAATCAGCCCCAGCATTTT
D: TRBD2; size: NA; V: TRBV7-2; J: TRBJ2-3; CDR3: CASSLTSGSGGLTDTQYF; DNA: TGTGCCAGCAGCTTAACCTCGGGCAGCGGGGGACTCACAGATACGCAGTATTTT
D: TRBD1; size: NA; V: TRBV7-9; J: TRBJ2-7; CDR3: CASSTDRVTSYEQYF; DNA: TGTGCCAGCAGCACAGACAGGGTAACCTCCTACGAGCAGTACTTC
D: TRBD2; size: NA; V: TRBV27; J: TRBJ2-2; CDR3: CASSFLGLAGDRGANTGELFF; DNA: TGTGCCAGCAGTTTTTTGGGACTAGCGGGAGATAGGGGAGCGAACACCGGGGAGCTGTTTTTT
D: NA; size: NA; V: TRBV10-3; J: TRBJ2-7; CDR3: CAISEGRAEQYF; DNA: TGTGCCATCAGTGAGGGCAGGGCCGAGCAGTACTTC
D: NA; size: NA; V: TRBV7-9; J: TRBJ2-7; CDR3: CASSSTTGSYEQYF; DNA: TGTGCCAGCAGCTCCACGACAGGCTCCTACGAGCAGTACTTC
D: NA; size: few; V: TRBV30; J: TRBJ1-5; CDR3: CAWSGTPSEWPQHF; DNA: TGTGCCTGGAGTGGGACTCCCTCGGAGTGGCCCCAGCATTTT
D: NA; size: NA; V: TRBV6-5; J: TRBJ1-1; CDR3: CASSSGSSEAFF; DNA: TGTGCCAGCTCGTCAGGGTCGTCTGAAGCTTTCTTT
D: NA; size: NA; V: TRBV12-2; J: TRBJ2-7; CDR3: CASRLAEWEGGYEQYF; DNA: TGTGCAAGTCGCTTAGCGGAGTGGGAGGGAGGCTACGAGCAGTACTTC
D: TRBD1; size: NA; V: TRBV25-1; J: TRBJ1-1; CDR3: CASSPDREAFF; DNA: TGTGCCAGCAGCCCGGACAGGGAAGCTTTCTTT
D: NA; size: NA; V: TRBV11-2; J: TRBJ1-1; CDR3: CASSSLGGVNTEAFF; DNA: TGTGCCAGCAGCTCGTTAGGGGGGGTGAACACTGAAGCTTTCTTT
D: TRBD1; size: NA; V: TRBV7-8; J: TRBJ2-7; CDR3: CASSWDSWWNGSYEQYF; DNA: TGTGCCAGCAGCTGGGACAGTTGGTGGAACGGCTCCTACGAGCAGTACTTC
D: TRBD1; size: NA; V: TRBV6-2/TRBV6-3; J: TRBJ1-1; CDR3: CASSSPTGAFEEFF; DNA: TGTGCCAGCAGTTCGCCGACAGGGGCCTTTGAGGAGTTCTTT
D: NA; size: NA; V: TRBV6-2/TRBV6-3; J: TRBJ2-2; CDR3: CASSYPRTAGELFF; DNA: TGTGCCAGCAGTTACCCAAGGACAGCCGGGGAGCTGTTTTTT
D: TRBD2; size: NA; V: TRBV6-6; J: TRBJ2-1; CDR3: CASSWLAGVSEQFF; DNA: TGTGCCAGCAGTTGGCTAGCGGGAGTTTCTGAGCAGTTCTTC
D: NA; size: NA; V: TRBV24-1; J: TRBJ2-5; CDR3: CATSRGGSETQYF; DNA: TGTGCCACCAGTCGTGGCGGGTCGGAGACCCAGTACTTC
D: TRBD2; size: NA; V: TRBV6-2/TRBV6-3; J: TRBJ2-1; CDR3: CASSGAGLSYNEQFF; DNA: TGTGCCAGCAGTGGAGCGGGATTGTCCTACAATGAGCAGTTCTTC
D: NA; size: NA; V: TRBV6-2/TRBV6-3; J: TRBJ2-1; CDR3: CASSLPPQGQFF; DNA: TGTGCCAGCAGCCTACCACCCCAGGGGCAGTTCTTC
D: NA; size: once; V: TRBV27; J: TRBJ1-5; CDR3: CASSLSPLQPQHF; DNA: TGTGCCAGCAGTTTAAGCCCGTTACAGCCCCAGCATTTT
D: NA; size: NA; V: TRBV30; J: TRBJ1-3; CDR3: CAWSVGGSGNTIYF; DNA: TGTGCCTGGAGTGTAGGGGGTTCTGGAAACACCATATATTTT
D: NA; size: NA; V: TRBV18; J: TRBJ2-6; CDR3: CASSPITVSYSGANVLTF; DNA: TGTGCCAGCTCACCAATAACAGTGTCATACTCTGGGGCCAACGTCCTGACTTTC
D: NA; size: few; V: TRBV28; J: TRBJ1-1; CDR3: CASSTPGYTEAFF; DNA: TGTGCCAGCAGTACCCCAGGGTACACTGAAGCTTTCTTT
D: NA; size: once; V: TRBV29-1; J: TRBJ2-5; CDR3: CSEVAAIGETQYF; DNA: TGCAGCGAAGTAGCCGCCATTGGGGAGACCCAGTACTTC
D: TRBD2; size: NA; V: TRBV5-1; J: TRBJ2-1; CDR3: CASRPAGGAASGSSYNEQFF; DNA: TGCGCCAGCAGACCGGCCGGGGGGGCGGCTAGCGGGAGCTCCTACAATGAGCAGTTCTTC
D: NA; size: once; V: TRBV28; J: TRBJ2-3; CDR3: CASSLLPGGADTQYF; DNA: TGTGCCAGCAGTTTACTGCCCGGGGGTGCAGATACGCAGTATTTT
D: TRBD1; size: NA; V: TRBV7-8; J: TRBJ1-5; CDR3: CASSGAGQGAGGNQPQHF; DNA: TGTGCCAGCAGCGGGGCGGGACAGGGGGCTGGGGGCAATCAGCCCCAGCATTTT
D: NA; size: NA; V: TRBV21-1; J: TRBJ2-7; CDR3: CASSKGSSPLFEHLYEQYF; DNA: TGTGCCAGCAGCAAAGGCTCTTCCCCCTTATTTGAGCACCTCTACGAGCAGTACTTC
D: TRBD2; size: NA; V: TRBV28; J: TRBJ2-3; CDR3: CASSLFGAGGPKDTQYF; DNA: TGTGCCAGCAGTTTATTCGGAGCGGGAGGGCCGAAAGATACGCAGTATTTT
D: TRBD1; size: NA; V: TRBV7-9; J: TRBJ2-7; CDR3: CASSSTGVDEQYF; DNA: TGTGCCAGCAGCTCGACAGGGGTTGACGAGCAGTACTTC
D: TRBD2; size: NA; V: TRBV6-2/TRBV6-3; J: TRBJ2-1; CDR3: CASSGLAGVGEQFF; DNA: TGTGCCAGCAGTGGACTAGCGGGAGTAGGTGAGCAGTTCTTC
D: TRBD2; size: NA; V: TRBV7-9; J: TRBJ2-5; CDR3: CASSSTSRRPETQYF; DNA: TGTGCCAGCAGCTCGACTAGCCGGAGACCAGAGACCCAGTACTTC
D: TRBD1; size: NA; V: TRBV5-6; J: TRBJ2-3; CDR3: CASSLYRGRTTDTQYF; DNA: TGTGCCAGCAGCTTATACAGGGGGCGGACGACAGATACGCAGTATTTT
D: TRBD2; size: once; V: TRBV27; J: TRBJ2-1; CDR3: CASSSTSGPTYNEQFF; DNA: TGTGCCAGCAGTTCCACTAGCGGGCCTACCTACAATGAGCAGTTCTTC
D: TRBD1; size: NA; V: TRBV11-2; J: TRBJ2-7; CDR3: CASRLRTGLYEQYF; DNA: TGTGCCAGCAGGTTGCGGACAGGACTCTACGAGCAGTACTTC
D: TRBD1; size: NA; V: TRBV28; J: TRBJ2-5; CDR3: CASSSGTGGQETQYF; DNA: TGTGCCAGCAGCTCAGGGACAGGGGGTCAAGAGACCCAGTACTTC
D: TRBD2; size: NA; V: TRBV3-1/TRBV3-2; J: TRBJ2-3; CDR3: CASSRLAGGTQYF; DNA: TGTGCCAGCAGCCGATTAGCGGGCGGCACGCAGTATTTT
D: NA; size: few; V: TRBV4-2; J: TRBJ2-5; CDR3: CASSPGSRTQETQYF; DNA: TGTGCCAGCAGCCCTGGGAGCAGGACCCAAGAGACCCAGTACTTC
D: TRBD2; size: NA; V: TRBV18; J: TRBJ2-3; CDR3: CASSPETSGKAQYF; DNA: TGTGCCAGCTCACCAGAGACTAGCGGGAAGGCGCAGTATTTT
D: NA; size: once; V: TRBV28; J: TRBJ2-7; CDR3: CASQYSFYEQYF; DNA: TGTGCCAGTCAATACTCCTTCTACGAGCAGTACTTC
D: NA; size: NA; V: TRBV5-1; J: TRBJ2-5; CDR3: CASSLRGSAQETQYF; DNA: TGCGCCAGCAGCTTACGAGGTAGCGCCCAAGAGACCCAGTACTTC
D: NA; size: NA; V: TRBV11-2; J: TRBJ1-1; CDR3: CASSLDGGLNTEAFF; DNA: TGTGCCAGCAGCTTAGATGGGGGGTTGAACACTGAAGCTTTCTTT
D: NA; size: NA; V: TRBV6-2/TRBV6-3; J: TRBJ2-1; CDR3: CASSFGRTFLIEQFF; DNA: TGTGCCAGCAGTTTCGGCAGGACATTCCTAATTGAGCAGTTCTTC
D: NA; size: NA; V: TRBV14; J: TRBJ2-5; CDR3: CASSQQPGGTQYF; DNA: TGTGCCAGCAGCCAACAACCCGGAGGGACCCAGTACTTC
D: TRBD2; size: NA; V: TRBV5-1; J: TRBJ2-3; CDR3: CASSPSGSTDTQYF; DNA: TGCGCCAGCAGCCCTAGCGGGAGCACAGATACGCAGTATTTT
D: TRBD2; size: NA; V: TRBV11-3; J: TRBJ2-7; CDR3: CASSLSTLAGGLDEQYF; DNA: TGTGCCAGCAGCTTATCCACTCTAGCGGGAGGCCTCGACGAGCAGTACTTC
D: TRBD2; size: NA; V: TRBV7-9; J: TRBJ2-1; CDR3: CASSLIGTSGYNEQFF; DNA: TGTGCCAGCAGCCTAATCGGGACTAGCGGATACAATGAGCAGTTCTTC
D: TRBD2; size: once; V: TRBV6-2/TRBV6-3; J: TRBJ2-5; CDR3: CASSYRVAGAKETQYF; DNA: TGTGCCAGCAGTTACAGGGTAGCGGGAGCGAAAGAGACCCAGTACTTC
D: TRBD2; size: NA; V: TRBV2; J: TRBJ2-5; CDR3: CASSRGGPKETQYF; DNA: TGTGCCAGCAGTCGGGGGGGGCCGAAAGAGACCCAGTACTTC